This T cell receptor beta chain was identified in a study of early T cells in non-severe SARS-CoV-2 infection (dated by TCRdb to the early 2020s). Background for the entire study: TCR sequencing used bulk RNA from unsorted whole blood, so alpha and beta chains could not be paired.

This was a case-control study nested in a cohort of healthcare workers in London, UK, who had nasopharyngeal swab PCR tests and blood samples taken every week. Healthcare workers were recruited during the week of the UK lockdown, between 23 and 31 March 2020, and followed weekly for up to roughly 16 weeks. Trimming accounts for 0 bases at V and 2 bases at J, while the number of junction bases matched to no gene is 5. The germline V gene gives CDR1 as SGDLS and CDR2 as YYNGEE. The CDR3 spans 15 residues, from the cysteine through the phenylalanine. Of the read, only the CDR3 DNA is kept; its 45 bases are in frame from base 1. This clonotype appeared a few times. Its binding antigen is unknown. Base qualities are not provided; no much larger clone lies one nucleotide away. The library was made by 5' RACE. The reads were generated on a NextSeq 500. In the TCR library protocol, unique molecular identifiers were attached to individual cDNA molecules to correct for PCR bias and sequencing error. Both TCR alpha and beta chains were sequenced, and tight co-correlation was observed between alpha and beta sequence abundances in each sample. Turning to the authors' computational methods: Decombinator V4 was used to annotate the V gene, J gene and CDR3 of the TCR sequences. TCRs were defined as expanded if a significant change between any two time points was detected under a Poisson model with p below 0.0001. TCR abundances were normalised to the total number of TCRs sequenced per sample and were expressed as counts per million. TRAV1-2 paired with TRAJ12, TRAJ20 or TRAJ33 defined MAIT TCRs, while TRAV10 paired with TRAJ18 defined iNKT TCRs. VDJdb, accessed 1 November 2021, was searched for CMV, EBV and SARS-CoV-2 annotated TCRs, excluding TCRs annotated for multiple antigens. Clones were called with MiXCR by TCRdb after fastp trimmed the public reads at Q25, and only in-frame beta chains were retained. CDR3 protein duplicates are merged, each entry listing the most common genes and DNA. These V and J calls originate from TCRdb's pipeline instead of the authors' own analysis. The sample yields approximately 67,000 distinct CDR3 sequences; over 8% were counted once. The top ten hold roughly 3.2% of the sample.

Study-wide findings and limitations: VDJdb matching was skewed toward anti-spike CD8 responses and likely underestimated virus-specific expansions by missing private and CD4 specificities.

The material sequenced was whole blood. The receptor's source is an adult who was a healthcare worker with PCR-confirmed SARS-CoV-2 infection or an uninfected control (not recorded which). The chain is made from TRBV9 and TRBJ2-7; the junction holds 7 bases that match TRBD2. The CDR3 loop reads CASSVGPSGPYEQYF. The sequenced DNA is TGTGCCAGCAGCGTAGGGCCTAGCGGCCCCTACGAGCAGTACTTC.